Listed here are 9 T cell receptor beta chains from one sample, sequenced in a study of blood T cell repertoires in COVID-19. Assay: immunoSEQ multiplex PCR; the TCRdb copy retains only in-frame clones and omits some. Here the sample spans over 300,000 clones, around 84% being singletons. Sequenced: PBMCs or T cells enriched from blood (not recorded which). The receptors shown here come from a woman aged 18-29 years who had recovered from COVID-19.

The chain is built from TRBV30 and TRBJ2-7; maybe TRBD2 (7 bases). This CDR3 is built from 12 residues. V lost 7 bases, J lost 2 bases, and 12 bases lay in between. CDR1 and CDR2 from the germline V gene are GTSNPN and SVGIG (reference sequence). The CDR3 region is CASGEGAYEQYF. CDR3 in DNA: TGTGCCTCAGGGGAGGGGGCCTACGAGCAGTACTTC.

The chain couples TRBV12-5 to TRBJ1-5; TRBD1 matches at 7 bases. Trimming cost V 6 bases and J 0 bases; bases outside gene matches: 8. The CDR3 contains 16 residues. Germline CDR1 LGHNT, CDR2 FRNRAP. The CDR3 nucleotides read TGTGCTAGTGGGTATGGGACAGATAATAGCAATCAGCCCCAGCATTTT. Translating gives CASGYGTDNSNQPQHF.

The chain couples TRBV10-1 to TRBJ1-1; 7 bases are a match to TRBD1. Per the germline V gene, CDR1 is WNHNN and CDR2 is SYGVQD (reference sequence). The CDR3 covers 13 residues. The trim removed 2 bases at V and 5 bases at J, leaving 2 bases unmatched. CDR3 in amino acids: CASSEVQGTEAFF. DNA of the CDR3: TGCGCCAGCAGTGAGGTACAGGGGACTGAAGCTTTCTTT.

This clone has only a few counts. The chain recombines TRBV5-4 with TRBJ1-3; TRBD1 might be the D (6 bases). The CDR3 is made up of 14 amino acids. V dropped 3 bases and J dropped 0 bases, with 7 bases sitting between them. Per the germline V gene, CDR1 is SGHNT and CDR2 is YYREEE (reference sequence). The CDR3 here is CASSSRGSGNTIYF. The CDR3, as DNA: TGTGCCAGCAGCTCCAGGGGCTCTGGAAACACCATATATTTT.

A remark on this clone: Other DNA sequences within the sample encode an identical CDR3. CDR3 residues: CAWSASGGGDTQYF. The CDR3 DNA reads TGTGCCTGGAGTGCTAGCGGGGGAGGGGATACGCAGTATTTT. The V gene is TRBV30, the J gene TRBJ2-3, with TRBD2 identical over 10 bases. CDR3 size: 14 residues. The V gene's germline CDR1 is GTSNPN and CDR2 SVGIG (reference sequence). J was trimmed by 6 bases and V by 1 base; bases with no gene match: 4.

This chain uses TRBV3-1 (or the pseudogene TRBV3-2) with TRBJ1-2, with TRBD1 matching over 7 bases. The CDR3 is 15 amino acids. The germline CDR1 and CDR2 sequences are LGHDT and YNNKEL (reference sequence). J lost 1 base, V lost 4 bases, and 6 bases had no gene match. CDR3 sequence: CASSRGTASNYGYTF. The CDR3 nucleotides read TGTGCCAGCAGCCGCGGGACAGCGAGTAACTATGGCTACACCTTC.

The CDR3 DNA is TGCGCCAGCAGCCAAGATAACCGGGGCGAGCAGTACTTC. This gives the protein CASSQDNRGEQYF. The J gene is TRBJ2-7, the V gene TRBV4-1, with D perhaps matching TRBD2 (5 bases). This CDR3 is built from 13 residues. V lost 0 bases and J lost 6, with 9 bases in between. Germline V gives CDR1 MGHRA, CDR2 YSYEKL.

This clone was recorded once. The chain uses TRBV5-4 and TRBJ2-2; D call uncertain. The CDR3 sequence is 14 residues long. Germline values: CDR1 SGHNT, CDR2 YYREEE (reference sequence). Trimming pared 0 bases from V and 4 bases from J, leaving 7 bases between. CDR3 in DNA: TGTGCCAGCAGCTTGGGGGCAGGCACCGGGGAGCTGTTTTTT. It specifies CASSLGAGTGELFF. The full variable domain, rest sourced from reference TRBV5-4 and TRBJ2-2, is ETGVTQSPTHLIKTRGQQVTLRCSSQSGHNTVSWYQQALGQGPQFIFQYYREEENGRGNFPPRFSGLQFPNYSSELNVNALELDDSALYLCASSLGAGTGELFFGEGSRLTVL.

CDR3 sequence: CASSHFGTGVYEQYF. The CDR3 coding sequence is TGTGCCAGCAGCCACTTTGGGACAGGGGTCTACGAGCAGTACTTC. This rearrangement joins TRBV3-1 (or the pseudogene TRBV3-2) to TRBJ2-7, with 10 bases that match TRBD1. With 3 bases clipped from V and 3 bases from J, the junction kept 5 bases outside the gene matches. Germline V gene data show CDR1 as LGHDT and CDR2 as YNNKEL (reference sequence). The CDR3 runs 15 residues.